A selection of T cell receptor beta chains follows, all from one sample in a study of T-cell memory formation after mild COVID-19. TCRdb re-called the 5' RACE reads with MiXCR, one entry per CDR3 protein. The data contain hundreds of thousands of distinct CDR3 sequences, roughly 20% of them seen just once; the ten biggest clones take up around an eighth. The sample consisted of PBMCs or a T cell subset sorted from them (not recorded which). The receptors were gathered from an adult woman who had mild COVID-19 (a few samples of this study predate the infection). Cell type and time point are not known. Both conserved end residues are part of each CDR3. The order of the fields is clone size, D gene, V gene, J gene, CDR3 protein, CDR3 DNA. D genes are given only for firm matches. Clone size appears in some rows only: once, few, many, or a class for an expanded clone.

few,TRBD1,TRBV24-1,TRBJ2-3,CATRNRDRDTQYF,TGTGCCACCAGAAACCGGGACAGGGATACGCAGTATTTT
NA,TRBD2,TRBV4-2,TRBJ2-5,CASSQEMTALAGAAQETQYF,TGTGCCAGCAGCCAAGAAATGACTGCACTAGCGGGGGCGGCTCAAGAGACCCAGTACTTC
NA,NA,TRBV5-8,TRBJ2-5,CASSGGFLQETQYF,TGTGCCAGCAGCGGTGGGTTCCTCCAAGAGACCCAGTACTTC
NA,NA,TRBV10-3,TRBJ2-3,CAISVNRDQDTQYF,TGTGCCATCAGTGTAAACCGGGACCAAGATACGCAGTATTTT
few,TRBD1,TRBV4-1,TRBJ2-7,CASSQEGTGGFYEQYF,TGCGCCAGCAGCCAAGAGGGGACAGGGGGCTTTTACGAGCAGTACTTC
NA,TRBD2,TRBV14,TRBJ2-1,CASSARLAGNYNEQFF,TGTGCCAGCAGCGCACGACTAGCGGGAAATTACAATGAGCAGTTCTTC
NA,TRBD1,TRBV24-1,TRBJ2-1,CATSDSGQGWLNEQFF,TGTGCCACCAGTGACTCGGGACAGGGGTGGCTCAATGAGCAGTTCTTC
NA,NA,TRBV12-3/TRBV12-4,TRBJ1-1,CASRPGWGLTEAFF,TGTGCCAGCAGACCAGGGTGGGGATTGACTGAAGCTTTCTTT
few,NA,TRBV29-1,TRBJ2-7,CSVESGPNYEQYF,TGCAGCGTTGAGTCTGGACCGAATTACGAGCAGTACTTC
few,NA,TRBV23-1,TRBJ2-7,CASRPGRVAGTDYEQYF,TGCGCCAGCAGACCCGGTCGCGTGGCCGGCACGGACTACGAGCAGTACTTC
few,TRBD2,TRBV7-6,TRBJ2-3,CASSPRGIAGGPDTQYF,TGTGCCAGCAGCCCACGGGGAATAGCGGGGGGCCCAGATACGCAGTATTTT
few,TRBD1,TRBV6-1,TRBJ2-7,CASSEIYRGSLYEQYF,TGTGCCAGCAGTGAAATATACAGGGGAAGTCTCTACGAGCAGTACTTC
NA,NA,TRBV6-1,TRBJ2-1,CASSDGPPKEQFF,TGTGCCAGCAGTGACGGGCCGCCCAAGGAGCAGTTCTTC
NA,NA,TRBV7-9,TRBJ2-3,CASSTEAGSDTQYF,TGTGCCAGCAGCACAGAGGCTGGATCAGATACGCAGTATTTT
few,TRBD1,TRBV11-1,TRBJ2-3,CASSLNRGFFYTQYF,TGTGCCAGCAGCTTAAACAGGGGATTTTTTTATACGCAGTATTTT
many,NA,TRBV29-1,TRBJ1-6,CSVEDPQPLYNSPLHF,TGCAGCGTTGAAGACCCTCAACCGCTTTATAATTCACCCCTCCACTTT
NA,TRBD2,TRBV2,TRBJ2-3,CASRRETDTQYF,TGTGCCAGCAGGCGGGAGACAGATACGCAGTATTTT
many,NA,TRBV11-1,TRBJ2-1,CASSLYGVGYNEQFF,TGTGCCAGCAGCCTGTATGGCGTGGGGTACAATGAGCAGTTCTTC
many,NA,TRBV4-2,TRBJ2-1,CASSQGGQGSTYNEQFF,TGTGCCAGCAGCCAAGGGGGGCAGGGGTCTACCTACAATGAGCAGTTCTTC
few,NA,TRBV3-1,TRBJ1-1,CASSQQGRGNTEAFF,TGTGCCAGCAGCCAGCAGGGGAGAGGAAACACTGAAGCTTTCTTT
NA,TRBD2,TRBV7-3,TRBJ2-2,CASSLLAANFPGELFF,TGTGCCAGCAGCTTGCTAGCGGCAAATTTTCCCGGGGAGCTGTTTTTT
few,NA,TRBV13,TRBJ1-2,CASSIRGGGLENGYTF,TGTGCCAGCAGTATTCGCGGGGGCGGTTTGGAGAATGGCTACACCTTC
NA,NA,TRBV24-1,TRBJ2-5,CATSDFGQRETQYF,TGTGCCACCAGTGATTTTGGACAGAGAGAGACCCAGTACTTC
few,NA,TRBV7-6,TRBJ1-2,CASSPSPANYGYTF,TGTGCCAGCAGCCCATCACCGGCTAACTATGGCTACACCTTC
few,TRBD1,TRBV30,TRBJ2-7,CASWGQGFYEQYF,TGTGCCTCGTGGGGACAGGGTTTCTACGAGCAGTACTTC
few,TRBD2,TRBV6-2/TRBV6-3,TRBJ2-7,CASTAGGRYEQYF,TGTGCCAGCACGGCGGGAGGGCGGTACGAGCAGTACTTC
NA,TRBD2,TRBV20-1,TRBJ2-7,CSARDRGTSGPYEQYF,TGCAGTGCTAGAGATCGGGGGACTAGCGGACCCTACGAGCAGTACTTC
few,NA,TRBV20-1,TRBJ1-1,CSARDNNRGTEAFF,TGCAGTGCTAGAGATAACAACCGTGGCACTGAAGCTTTCTTT
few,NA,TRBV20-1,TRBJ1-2,CSARDLLYGYTF,TGCAGTGCTAGAGATCTGCTTTATGGCTACACCTTC